What follows describes a single TCR beta chain. The sample is drawn from a study of CD8 T cells in Susac syndrome. Sequencing of TCR beta drew on CD8+ and CD4+ T cells from blood. The patients with Susac syndrome satisfied recently defined diagnostic criteria for either definite or probable disease. Germline CDR1 is SNHLY and CDR2 is FYNNEI. Deletions cut 9 bases from V and 2 bases from J, with 15 bases between. The CDR3 extends over 14 amino acids. After extraction with the RNeasy kit, roughly 0.45 to 1 ug of the RNA was reverse transcribed using random hexamers. The authors amplified TCR beta CDR3 across 54 Vbeta and 13 Jbeta using immunoSEQ multiplex PCR. TCRdb called the immunoSEQ multiplex PCR reads again in MiXCR, with one record for every CDR3 protein. This table holds around 170,000 distinct CDR3 sequences, 90% to 96% found once.

This TCR was recovered from a human donor with Susac syndrome. The chain joins TRBV2 to TRBJ2-3, with D unresolved. The sequencing input was CD4+ T cells from PBMCs. The CDR3: CARRQGRITDTQYF. As DNA, the CDR3 is TGTGCCAGGAGACAAGGGCGGATCACAGATACGCAGTATTTT.